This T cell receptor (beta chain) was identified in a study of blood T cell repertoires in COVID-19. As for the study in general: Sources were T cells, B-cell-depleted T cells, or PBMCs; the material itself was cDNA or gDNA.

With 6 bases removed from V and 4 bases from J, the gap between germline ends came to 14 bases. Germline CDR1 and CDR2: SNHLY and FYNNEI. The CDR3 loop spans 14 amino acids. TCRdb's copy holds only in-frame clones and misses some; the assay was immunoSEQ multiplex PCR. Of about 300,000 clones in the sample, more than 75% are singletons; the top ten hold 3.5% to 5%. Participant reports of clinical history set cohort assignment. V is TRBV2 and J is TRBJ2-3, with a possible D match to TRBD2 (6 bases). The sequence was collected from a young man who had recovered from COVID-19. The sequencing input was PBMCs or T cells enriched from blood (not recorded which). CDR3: CASRRGGDSDTQYF. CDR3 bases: TGTGCCAGCAGACGGGGAGGTGATTCAGATACGCAGTATTTT.